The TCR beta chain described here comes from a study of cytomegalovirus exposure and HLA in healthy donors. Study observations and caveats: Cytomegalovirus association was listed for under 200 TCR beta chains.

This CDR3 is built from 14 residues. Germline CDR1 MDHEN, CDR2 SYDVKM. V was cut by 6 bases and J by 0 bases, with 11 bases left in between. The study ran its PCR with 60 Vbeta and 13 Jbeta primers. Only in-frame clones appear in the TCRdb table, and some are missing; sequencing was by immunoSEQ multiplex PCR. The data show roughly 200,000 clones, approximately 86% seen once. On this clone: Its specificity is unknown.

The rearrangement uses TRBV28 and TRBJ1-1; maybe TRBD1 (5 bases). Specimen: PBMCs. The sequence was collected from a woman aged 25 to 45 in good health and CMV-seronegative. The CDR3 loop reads CASRVDSMNTEAFF. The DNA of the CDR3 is TGTGCCAGCAGAGTCGACAGCATGAACACTGAAGCTTTCTTT.